The rows below give T cell receptor beta chains drawn from one sample of a study of cytomegalovirus exposure and HLA in healthy donors. Method: immunoSEQ multiplex PCR; TCRdb's copy keeps in-frame clones and lacks some. The sample consists of over 250,000 clones, roughly 88% of them appearing once. The sample was PBMCs. The receptors shown here come from a man aged 40-55 years in good health and CMV-seropositive. Both conserved end residues are part of each CDR3. The D gene is left open where the match is weak. The size of a clone is reported for some rows only, either as once, few or many, or as a class for expanded clones.

size	V	D	J	CDR3	DNA
.	TRBV19	TRBD1	TRBJ2-5	CASSSDREETQYF	TGTGCCAGTAGCTCGGACAGGGAAGAGACCCAGTACTTC
.	TRBV2	TRBD2	TRBJ2-7	CASTGLAGILSYEQYF	TGTGCCAGCACCGGACTAGCGGGAATCCTTTCCTACGAGCAGTACTTC
.	TRBV4-3	TRBD1	TRBJ1-4	CASSQELDRGNEKLFF	TGCGCCAGCAGCCAAGAGCTCGACAGGGGCAATGAAAAACTGTTTTTT
.	TRBV5-1	.	TRBJ2-2	CASSWAYSGRNTGELFF	TGCGCCAGCAGCTGGGCATACTCTGGGCGGAACACCGGGGAGCTGTTTTTT
.	TRBV27	.	TRBJ2-3	CASSLWGEATQYF	TGTGCCAGCAGTTTATGGGGCGAAGCTACGCAGTATTTT
.	TRBV18	TRBD1	TRBJ2-1	CASSPTPGQGGTGKFF	TGTGCCAGCTCACCGACTCCCGGACAGGGGGGAACGGGAAAGTTCTTC
once	TRBV7-9	.	TRBJ1-1	CASSLRTEAFF	TGTGCCAGCAGCTTACGTACTGAAGCTTTCTTT
.	TRBV19	TRBD1	TRBJ1-1	CASSSTGGFGTEAFF	TGTGCCAGTAGTTCTACAGGGGGCTTCGGCACTGAAGCTTTCTTT
.	TRBV2	TRBD1	TRBJ2-7	CASTRTGASYEQYF	TGTGCCAGCACCAGGACAGGGGCGTCCTACGAGCAGTACTTC
.	TRBV16	.	TRBJ2-7	CASSPTASYEQYF	TGTGCCAGCAGCCCGACAGCCTCCTACGAGCAGTACTTC
.	TRBV5-4	TRBD1	TRBJ1-4	CASSARTGGEEKLFF	TGTGCCAGCAGCGCTAGGACAGGGGGAGAAGAAAAACTGTTTTTT
once	TRBV7-9	.	TRBJ1-4	CASSHELDSSNEKLFF	TGTGCCAGCAGTCATGAGTTGGACAGCTCTAATGAAAAACTGTTTTTT
.	TRBV27	TRBD2	TRBJ2-2	CASRAGAGAGELFF	TGTGCCAGCAGAGCTGGAGCGGGAGCCGGGGAGCTGTTTTTT
many	TRBV6-5	.	TRBJ2-7	CASRERPPDEQYF	TGTGCCAGCAGGGAGCGACCCCCAGACGAGCAGTACTTC
.	TRBV7-9	.	TRBJ2-7	CASSLGGQGKIPQYF	TGTGCCAGCAGCTTAGGGGGGCAGGGAAAAATCCCGCAGTACTTC
once	TRBV11-1	TRBD2	TRBJ2-3	CASSSRLAGGTDTQYF	TGTGCCAGCAGCTCCCGACTAGCGGGAGGCACAGATACGCAGTATTTT
.	TRBV5-5	TRBD2	TRBJ2-3	CASSPQPGLADTDTQYF	TGTGCCAGCAGCCCCCAACCCGGACTAGCGGACACAGATACGCAGTATTTT
.	TRBV28	TRBD1	TRBJ2-7	CASNPSPGQELYEQYF	TGTGCCAGCAACCCCTCACCGGGACAGGAACTATACGAGCAGTACTTC
.	TRBV30	TRBD1	TRBJ1-2	CAWSRVSGTAANYGYTF	TGTGCCTGGAGTAGAGTTTCGGGGACAGCAGCTAACTATGGCTACACCTTC
.	TRBV2	TRBD2	TRBJ2-3	CASRKREMKTDTQYF	TGTGCCAGCAGGAAGCGGGAGATGAAGACAGATACGCAGTATTTT
.	TRBV2	.	TRBJ1-5	CAQAGEANQPQHF	TGTGCCCAGGCGGGAGAGGCCAATCAGCCCCAGCATTTT
.	TRBV19	.	TRBJ1-5	CASQEDSYSNQPQHF	TGTGCCTCCCAAGAGGACAGTTATAGCAATCAGCCCCAGCATTTT
.	TRBV14	TRBD2	TRBJ2-7	CASSQIGGYSSYEQYF	TGTGCCAGCAGCCAGATCGGGGGGTACAGCTCCTACGAGCAGTACTTC
.	TRBV4-3	.	TRBJ2-2	CASSQGSGITGELFF	TGCGCCAGCAGCCAAGGGTCAGGGATCACCGGGGAGCTGTTTTTT
.	TRBV7-9	TRBD1	TRBJ2-7	CASSLVRGQGLYF	TGTGCCAGCAGCTTAGTTCGGGGACAGGGGCTATACTTC
.	TRBV7-9	.	TRBJ2-7	CASSLLGYEQYF	TGTGCCAGCAGCTTACTCGGCTACGAGCAGTACTTC
.	TRBV7-2	.	TRBJ2-7	CASSSLAGYEQYF	TGTGCCAGCAGCTCTTTGGCCGGGTACGAGCAGTACTTC
.	TRBV28	TRBD2	TRBJ2-7	CASSPEREYEQYF	TGTGCCAGCAGTCCCGAGCGGGAGTACGAGCAGTACTTC
few	TRBV19	.	TRBJ1-1	CASSRQLNTEAFF	TGTGCCAGTAGTAGACAATTGAACACTGAAGCTTTCTTT
.	TRBV27	.	TRBJ1-4	CASSLSYDRLDEKLFF	TGTGCCAGCAGTTTATCTTACGACAGGTTGGATGAAAAACTGTTTTTT
.	TRBV7-9	TRBD1	TRBJ1-5	CASKGTGSNQPQHF	TGTGCCAGCAAGGGGACAGGGAGCAATCAGCCCCAGCATTTT